Following are 28 T cell receptor beta chains from one sample sequenced in a study of blood T cell repertoires in COVID-19. Method: immunoSEQ multiplex PCR; TCRdb's copy keeps in-frame clones and lacks some. This repertoire shows approximately 130,000 clones, about 83% found once; its top ten account for under 4%. Material for sequencing was peripheral blood. Receptors were obtained from a man aged 60 to 75 with acute or convalescent COVID-19.

V and J are TRBV6-5 and TRBJ1-2; TRBD1 matches 9 bases. Germline V gene data show CDR1 as MNHEY and CDR2 as SVGAGI. This CDR3 region has 15 residues. Germline trimming cut 4 bases from V and 2 bases from J; bases unmatched to any gene: 5. The CDR3 spells CASSLLGQGNYGYTF. CDR3 sequence (DNA): TGTGCCAGCAGTTTGCTCGGACAGGGGAACTATGGCTACACCTTC.

This chain uses TRBV28 with TRBJ2-1, with D perhaps matching TRBD2 (5 bases). This CDR3 comprises 17 residues. V lost 6 bases and J lost 4, with 22 bases in between. Germline assignment: CDR1 MDHEN and CDR2 SYDVKM. The CDR3 loop is CASRGSGLRANYNEQFF. CDR3 DNA sequence: TGTGCCAGCAGGGGAAGTGGACTCCGAGCGAATTACAATGAGCAGTTCTTC.

The chain uses TRBV19 and TRBJ2-2, with 9 bases matching TRBD1. Looked up from germline, CDR1 is LNHDA and CDR2 is SQIVND (reference sequence). The CDR3 is 15 amino acids. The V segment lost 1 base and the J segment 7 bases; nucleotides outside the gene matches: 4. CDR3 DNA: TGTGCCAGTAGTATAGGGGGACAGGGAAACGGGGAGCTGTTTTTT. This gives the protein CASSIGGQGNGELFF.

The rearrangement joins TRBV24-1 to TRBJ2-1; possibly TRBD1 for D (8 bases). Between the trimmed V and J ends, which lost 8 bases and 5 bases, there was a span of 15 bases. From germline, CDR1 is KGHDR and CDR2 SFDVKD. This CDR3 has 14 residues. The CDR3 coding sequence is TGTGCCACCAACAAACAGGGGGGGAACAATGAGCAGTTCTTC. Amino acids: CATNKQGGNNEQFF.

This clone was counted only a few times. This rearrangement joins TRBV5-1 to TRBJ2-2, with TRBD1 matching over 10 bases. After removal of 0 bases from V and 1 base from J, the junction contained 3 bases not matched to a gene. From germline, CDR1 is SGHRS and CDR2 YFSETQ. The CDR3 length is 17 residues. The CDR3 region has the DNA TGCGCCAGCAGCTTGGAGGGACAGGGGCGGAACACCGGGGAGCTGTTTTTT. Its protein product is CASSLEGQGRNTGELFF.

The rearrangement links TRBV27 to TRBJ2-7; possible D gene TRBD2, 6 bases. There are 13 residues in the CDR3. With 3 bases removed from V and 1 base from J, the gap between germline ends came to 7 bases. CDR1 and CDR2 (germline): MNHEY, SMNVEV (reference sequence). CDR3 coding DNA: TGTGCCAGCAGTTTTGGGGGGTCCTACGAGCAGTACTTC. As protein: CASSFGGSYEQYF.

This rearrangement joins TRBV25-1 to TRBJ2-5; the match to TRBD1 covers 8 bases. Germline V gives CDR1 MGHDK, CDR2 SYGVNS. Germline trimming cut 3 bases from V and 2 bases from J; bases unmatched to any gene: 5. The CDR3 loop spans 15 amino acids. CDR3 DNA sequence: TGTGCCAGCAGTGACCGCAGACAGGGGCAAGAGACCCAGTACTTC. This sequence encodes CASSDRRQGQETQYF.

V gene TRBV29-1 combines with J gene TRBJ2-1; 11 nucleotides line up with TRBD1. The V gene's germline CDR1 is SQVTM and CDR2 ANQGSEA. Trimming cost V 5 bases and J 7 bases; bases outside gene matches: 7. The CDR3 has 14 residues. The CDR3 nucleotides are TGCAGCGTTAAGGGGACAGGGGGGAGGAATGAGCAGTTCTTC. This encodes CSVKGTGGRNEQFF.

This chain connects TRBV30 to TRBJ1-1, with D uncertain. The CDR3 covers 14 residues. Trimming took off 7 bases at V and 1 base at J, with 16 bases between the two ends. Germline lookup yields CDR1 GTSNPN and CDR2 SVGIG (reference sequence). CDR3 bases: TGTGCCTCTTCGACCGGAGCTGGGAACACTGAAGCTTTCTTT. It translates to CASSTGAGNTEAFF.

This sequence joins TRBV5-1 and TRBJ2-1; D might be TRBD2 (7 bases). V was cut by 4 bases and J by 9 bases, with 17 bases left in between. Per the germline V gene, CDR1 is SGHRS and CDR2 is YFSETQ. The CDR3 consists of 14 residues. The CDR3 region has the DNA TGCGCCAGCAGCCTTGGCGGGGGCTTGGGTGAGCAGTTCTTC. It specifies CASSLGGGLGEQFF.

The J gene is TRBJ2-7, the V gene TRBV7-9; no firm D call. Trimming removed 6 bases at V and 5 bases at J, with 20 bases between. The V gene's germline CDR1 is SEHNR and CDR2 FQNEAQ (reference sequence). The CDR3 loop spans 15 amino acids. This CDR3 reads CASRPGTDRIHEQYF. The CDR3 DNA sequence: TGTGCCAGCAGGCCCGGAACAGATCGGATTCACGAGCAGTACTTC.

The chain employs TRBV6-2 or TRBV6-3 and TRBJ2-1; TRBD2 matches at 9 bases. CDR3 length equals 14 residues. The V segment lost 4 bases and the J segment 6 bases; nucleotides outside the gene matches: 4. Germline V gene sequence: CDR1 MNHEY, CDR2 SVGEGT. CDR3 protein: CASSLAGASNEQFF. The CDR3 bases are TGTGCCAGCAGTTTAGCGGGAGCGTCCAATGAGCAGTTCTTC.

The genes are TRBV24-1 and TRBJ1-6; weak D call: TRBD1 (5 bases). Trimming stripped 3 bases from V and 16 bases from J, with 9 bases between. This CDR3 spans 11 amino acids. CDR1 is KGHDR and CDR2 is SFDVKD in the germline V gene. In DNA, the CDR3 is TGTGCCACCAGTGATGGACAAAAGCTCCACTTT. Protein product: CATSDGQKLHF.

The chain couples TRBV9 to TRBJ1-5; 12 bases map to TRBD1. Germline V gene sequence: CDR1 SGDLS, CDR2 YYNGEE. The CDR3 has 15 amino acids. V lost 2 bases and J lost 8; bases outside the gene matches: 5. This chain's CDR3 is CASSVGQGAGEPQHF. The CDR3 coding sequence is TGTGCCAGCAGCGTGGGACAGGGGGCAGGGGAGCCCCAGCATTTT.

CDR3 DNA sequence: TGTGCCAGCAGTTTGGGCCGGTTCTACGAGCAGTACTTC. This gives the protein CASSLGRFYEQYF. The chain recombines TRBV28 with TRBJ2-7; D call uncertain. Trimming cost V 3 bases and J 3 bases, with 9 bases left between them. Germline V gene sequence: CDR1 MDHEN, CDR2 SYDVKM. The CDR3 is 13 amino acids.

This clone was counted once. The rearrangement links TRBV14 to TRBJ2-7; possibly TRBD1 for D (6 bases). Trimming took 4 bases from V and 1 from J, leaving 11 bases between them. The CDR3 is 14 residues long. Germline lookup yields CDR1 SGHDN and CDR2 FVKESK. CDR3 in amino acids: CASSRPGQSYEQYF. CDR3 in DNA: TGTGCCAGCAGCCGGCCGGGACAATCCTACGAGCAGTACTTC.

The CDR3 region has the DNA TGTGCCAGCAGTTACCAGTCATCAGGGAACGGTGAAGCTTTCTTT. Translating gives CASSYQSSGNGEAFF. The rearrangement links TRBV6-5 to TRBJ1-1; D possibly corresponds to TRBD1 (5 bases). Germline loops: CDR1 MNHEY, CDR2 SVGAGI. The CDR3 loop spans 15 amino acids. V dropped 2 bases and J dropped 7 bases, with 17 bases sitting between them.

The chain uses TRBV24-1 and TRBJ1-5; weak D call: TRBD1 (5 bases). Trimming cost V 9 bases and J 6 bases, with 17 bases left between them. Germline V gene data show CDR1 as KGHDR and CDR2 as SFDVKD. The CDR3 is made up of 14 amino acids. The CDR3 region is CATADETARQPQHF. CDR3 nucleotide sequence: TGTGCCACCGCTGACGAGACAGCTCGTCAGCCCCAGCATTTT.

The rearrangement uses TRBV19 and TRBJ2-2; 10 bases are shared with TRBD2. V shed 10 bases and J 4 bases; nucleotides not matched to a gene: 6. The CDR3 runs to 14 residues. Germline CDR1 and CDR2: LNHDA and SQIVND (reference sequence). The CDR3 loop is CATGLAAGTGELFF. CDR3 nucleotides: TGTGCCACTGGACTAGCGGCGGGCACCGGGGAGCTGTTTTTT.

This chain connects TRBV15 to TRBJ2-7, with 8 bases matching TRBD1. Germline lookup yields CDR1 LNHNV and CDR2 YYDKDF (reference sequence). Trimming took 5 bases from V and 4 from J; bases not matched to a gene: 10. The CDR3 covers 15 residues. The CDR3 loop reads CATSAAQGAGYEQYF. Written as DNA, the CDR3 is TGTGCCACCAGCGCCGCGCAGGGGGCGGGATACGAGCAGTACTTC.

CDR3 amino acids: CAISDGGRPGTDTQYF. In DNA form, the CDR3 reads TGTGCCATCAGTGATGGCGGGAGGCCCGGCACAGATACGCAGTATTTT. The chain links TRBV10-3 to TRBJ2-3; 8 nucleotides align to TRBD2. Germline CDR1 reads ENHRY; CDR2 reads SYGVKD. The ends lost 3 bases at V and 1 base at J; junction bases unmatched: 6. There are 16 residues in the CDR3.

The genes are TRBV7-2 and TRBJ2-7; D remains unclear. CDR1 and CDR2 (germline): SGHTA, FQGNSA. V was shortened by 3 bases and J by 5 bases, with 8 bases between the two germline ends. This CDR3 spans 12 amino acids. The CDR3, as DNA: TGTGCCAGCAGCTTTTGGCGGAACGAGCAGTACTTC. This encodes CASSFWRNEQYF.

The chain uses TRBV19 and TRBJ2-7; 9 bases are shared with TRBD1. This CDR3 is built from 13 residues. The ends lost 10 bases at V and 3 bases at J; junction bases unmatched: 7. The germline CDR1 and CDR2 sequences are LNHDA and SQIVND (reference sequence). The CDR3 DNA reads TGTGCCAATAACAGGGGGCTAGTCTACGAGCAGTACTTC. Its protein is CANNRGLVYEQYF.

This clone was counted a few times. The rearrangement links TRBV4-3 to TRBJ2-1, with 13 positions matching TRBD2. The V segment lost 0 bases and the J segment 10 bases; nucleotides outside the gene matches: 3. CDR1 is LGHNA, CDR2 YSLEER, per germline. This CDR3 spans 15 amino acids. For the CDR3, the DNA is TGCGCCAGCAGCCAAGATCAACTAGCGGGAGGGGAGCAGTTCTTC. Amino acids: CASSQDQLAGGEQFF.

The rearrangement uses TRBV28 and TRBJ2-2; 8 nucleotides match TRBD1. The CDR3 is made up of 15 amino acids. Germline-derived CDR1 and CDR2 are MDHEN and SYDVKM. After removal of 6 bases from V and 4 bases from J, the junction contained 7 bases not matched to a gene. The CDR3: CASRSGQGSTGELFF. CDR3 DNA: TGTGCCAGCAGATCTGGACAGGGTTCCACCGGGGAGCTGTTTTTT.

This rearrangement joins TRBV9 to TRBJ2-2, with 8 bases fitting TRBD2. From germline, CDR1 is SGDLS and CDR2 YYNGEE. The CDR3 is 14 residues long. Trimming took 10 bases from V and 6 from J; bases not matched to a gene: 11. The CDR3 here is CAGPLSGSPGELFF. CDR3 DNA sequence: TGTGCCGGCCCCTTAAGCGGGAGTCCCGGGGAGCTGTTTTTT.

This chain connects TRBV5-1 to TRBJ2-5; 9 nucleotides line up with TRBD1. Germline CDR1 SGHRS, CDR2 YFSETQ. The CDR3 consists of 18 residues. Trimming took 4 bases from V and 5 from J; bases not matched to a gene: 18. The CDR3 sequence: CASSAQFPGQGTSETQYF. The CDR3 region has the DNA TGCGCCAGCAGCGCCCAATTCCCGGGACAGGGCACTTCGGAGACCCAGTACTTC.

J is TRBJ2-3 and V is TRBV10-2; the D is unclear. In germline, CDR1 is WSHSY, CDR2 SAAADI. CDR3 length: 15 amino acids. Trimming stripped 1 base from V and 0 bases from J, with 8 bases between. CDR3 nucleotides: TGCGCCAGCAGTGAGTTTGTAACTAGCACAGATACGCAGTATTTT. It is translated as CASSEFVTSTDTQYF.